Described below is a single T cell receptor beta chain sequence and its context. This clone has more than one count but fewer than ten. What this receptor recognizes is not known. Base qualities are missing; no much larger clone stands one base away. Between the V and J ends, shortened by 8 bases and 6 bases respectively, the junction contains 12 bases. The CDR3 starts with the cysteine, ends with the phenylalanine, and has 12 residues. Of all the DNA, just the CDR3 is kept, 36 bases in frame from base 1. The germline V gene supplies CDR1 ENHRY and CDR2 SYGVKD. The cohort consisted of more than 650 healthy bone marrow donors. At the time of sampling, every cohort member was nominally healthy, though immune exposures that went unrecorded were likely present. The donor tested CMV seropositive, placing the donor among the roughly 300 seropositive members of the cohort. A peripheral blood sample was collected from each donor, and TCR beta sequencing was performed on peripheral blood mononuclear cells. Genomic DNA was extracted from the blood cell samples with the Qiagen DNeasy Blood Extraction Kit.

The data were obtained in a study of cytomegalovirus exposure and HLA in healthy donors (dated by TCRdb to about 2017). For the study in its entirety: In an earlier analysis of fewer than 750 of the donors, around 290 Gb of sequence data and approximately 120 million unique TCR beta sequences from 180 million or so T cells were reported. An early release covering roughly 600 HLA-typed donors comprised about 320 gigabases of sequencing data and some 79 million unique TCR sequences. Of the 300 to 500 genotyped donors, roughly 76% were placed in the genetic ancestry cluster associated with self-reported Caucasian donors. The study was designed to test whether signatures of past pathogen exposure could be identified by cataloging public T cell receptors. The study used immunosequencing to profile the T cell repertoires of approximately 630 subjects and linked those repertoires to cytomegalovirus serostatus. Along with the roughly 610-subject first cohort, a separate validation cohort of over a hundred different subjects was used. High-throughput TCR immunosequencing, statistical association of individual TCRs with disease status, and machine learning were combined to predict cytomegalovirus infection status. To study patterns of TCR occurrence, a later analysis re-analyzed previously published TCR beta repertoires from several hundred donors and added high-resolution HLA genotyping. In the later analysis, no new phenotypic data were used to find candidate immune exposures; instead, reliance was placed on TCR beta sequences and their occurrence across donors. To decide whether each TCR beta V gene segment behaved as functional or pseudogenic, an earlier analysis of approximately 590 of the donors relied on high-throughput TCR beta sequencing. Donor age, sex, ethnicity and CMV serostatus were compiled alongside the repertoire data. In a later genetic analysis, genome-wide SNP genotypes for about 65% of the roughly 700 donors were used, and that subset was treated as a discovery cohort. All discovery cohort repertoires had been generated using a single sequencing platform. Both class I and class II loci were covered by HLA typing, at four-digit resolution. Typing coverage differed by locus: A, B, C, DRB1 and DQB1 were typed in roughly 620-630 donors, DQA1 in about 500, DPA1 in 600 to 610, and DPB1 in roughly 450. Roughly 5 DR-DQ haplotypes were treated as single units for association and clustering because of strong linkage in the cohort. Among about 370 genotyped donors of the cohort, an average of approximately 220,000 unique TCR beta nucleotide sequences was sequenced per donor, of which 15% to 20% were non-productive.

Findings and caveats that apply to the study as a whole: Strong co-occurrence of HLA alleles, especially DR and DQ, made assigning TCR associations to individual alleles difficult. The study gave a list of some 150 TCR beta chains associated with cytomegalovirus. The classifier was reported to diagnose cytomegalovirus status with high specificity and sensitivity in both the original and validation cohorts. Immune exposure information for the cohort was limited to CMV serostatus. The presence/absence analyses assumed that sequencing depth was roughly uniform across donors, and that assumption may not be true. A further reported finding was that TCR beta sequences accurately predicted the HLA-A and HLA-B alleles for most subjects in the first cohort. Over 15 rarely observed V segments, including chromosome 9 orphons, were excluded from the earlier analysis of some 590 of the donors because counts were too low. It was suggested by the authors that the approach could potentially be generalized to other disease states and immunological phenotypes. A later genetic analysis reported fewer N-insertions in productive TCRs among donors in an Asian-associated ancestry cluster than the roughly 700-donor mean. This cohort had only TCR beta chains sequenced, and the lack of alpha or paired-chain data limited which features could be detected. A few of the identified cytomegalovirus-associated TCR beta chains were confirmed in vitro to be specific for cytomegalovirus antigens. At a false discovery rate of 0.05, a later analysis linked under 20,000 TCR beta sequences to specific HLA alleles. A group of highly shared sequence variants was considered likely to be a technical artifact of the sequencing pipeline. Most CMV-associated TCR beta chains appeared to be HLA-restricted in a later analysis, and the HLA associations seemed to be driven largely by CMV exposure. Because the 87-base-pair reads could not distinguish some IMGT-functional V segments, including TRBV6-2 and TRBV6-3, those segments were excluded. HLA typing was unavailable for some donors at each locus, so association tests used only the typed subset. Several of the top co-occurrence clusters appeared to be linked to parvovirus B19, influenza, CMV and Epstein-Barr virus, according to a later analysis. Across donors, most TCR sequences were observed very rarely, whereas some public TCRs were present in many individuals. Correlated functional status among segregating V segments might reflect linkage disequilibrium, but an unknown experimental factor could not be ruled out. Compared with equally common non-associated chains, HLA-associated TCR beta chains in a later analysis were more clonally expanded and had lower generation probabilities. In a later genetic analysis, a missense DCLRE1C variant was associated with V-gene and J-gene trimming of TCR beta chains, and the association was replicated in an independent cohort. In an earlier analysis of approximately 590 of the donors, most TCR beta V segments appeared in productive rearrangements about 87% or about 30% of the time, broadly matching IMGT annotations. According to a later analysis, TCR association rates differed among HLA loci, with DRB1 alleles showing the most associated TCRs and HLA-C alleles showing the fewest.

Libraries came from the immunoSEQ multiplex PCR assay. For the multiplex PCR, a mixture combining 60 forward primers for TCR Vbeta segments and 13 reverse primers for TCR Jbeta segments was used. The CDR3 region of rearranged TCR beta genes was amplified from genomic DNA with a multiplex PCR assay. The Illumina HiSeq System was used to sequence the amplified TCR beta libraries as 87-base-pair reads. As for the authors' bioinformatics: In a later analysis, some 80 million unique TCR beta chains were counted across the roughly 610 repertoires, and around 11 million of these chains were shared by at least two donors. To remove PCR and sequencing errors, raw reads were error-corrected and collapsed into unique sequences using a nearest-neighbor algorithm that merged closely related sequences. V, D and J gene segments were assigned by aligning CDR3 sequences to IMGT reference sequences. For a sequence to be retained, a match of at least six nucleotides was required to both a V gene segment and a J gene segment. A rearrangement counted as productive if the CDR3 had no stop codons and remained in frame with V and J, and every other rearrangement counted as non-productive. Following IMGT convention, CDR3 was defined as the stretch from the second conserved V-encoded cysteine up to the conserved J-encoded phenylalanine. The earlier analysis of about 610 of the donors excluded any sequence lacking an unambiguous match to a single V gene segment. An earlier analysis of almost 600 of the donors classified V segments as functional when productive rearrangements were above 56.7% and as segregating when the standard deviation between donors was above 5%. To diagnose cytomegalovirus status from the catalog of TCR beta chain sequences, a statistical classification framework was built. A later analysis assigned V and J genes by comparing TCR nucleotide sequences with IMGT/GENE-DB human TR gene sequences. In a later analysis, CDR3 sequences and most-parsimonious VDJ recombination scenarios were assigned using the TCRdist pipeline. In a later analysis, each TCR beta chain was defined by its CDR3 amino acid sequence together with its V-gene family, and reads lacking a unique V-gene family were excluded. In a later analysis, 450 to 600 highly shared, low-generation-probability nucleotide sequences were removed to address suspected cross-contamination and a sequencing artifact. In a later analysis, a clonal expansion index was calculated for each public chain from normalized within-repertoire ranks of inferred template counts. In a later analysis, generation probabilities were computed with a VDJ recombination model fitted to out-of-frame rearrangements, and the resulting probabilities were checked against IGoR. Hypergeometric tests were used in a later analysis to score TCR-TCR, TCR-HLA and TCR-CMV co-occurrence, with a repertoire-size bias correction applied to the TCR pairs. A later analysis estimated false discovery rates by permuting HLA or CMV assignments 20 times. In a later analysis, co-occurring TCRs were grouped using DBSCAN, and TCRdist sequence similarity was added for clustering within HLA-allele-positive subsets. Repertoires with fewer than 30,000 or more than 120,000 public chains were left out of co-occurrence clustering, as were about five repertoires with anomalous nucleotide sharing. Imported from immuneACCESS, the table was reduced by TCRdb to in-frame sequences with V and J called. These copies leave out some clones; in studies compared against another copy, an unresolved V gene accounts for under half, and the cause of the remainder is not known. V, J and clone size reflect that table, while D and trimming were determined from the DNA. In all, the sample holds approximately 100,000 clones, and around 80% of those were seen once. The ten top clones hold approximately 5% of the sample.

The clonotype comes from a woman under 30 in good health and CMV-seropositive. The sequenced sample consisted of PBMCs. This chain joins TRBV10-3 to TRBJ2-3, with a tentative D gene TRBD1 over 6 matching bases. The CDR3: CAIRDNGDTQYF. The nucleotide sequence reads TGTGCCATCCGGGACAACGGGGATACGCAGTATTTT.